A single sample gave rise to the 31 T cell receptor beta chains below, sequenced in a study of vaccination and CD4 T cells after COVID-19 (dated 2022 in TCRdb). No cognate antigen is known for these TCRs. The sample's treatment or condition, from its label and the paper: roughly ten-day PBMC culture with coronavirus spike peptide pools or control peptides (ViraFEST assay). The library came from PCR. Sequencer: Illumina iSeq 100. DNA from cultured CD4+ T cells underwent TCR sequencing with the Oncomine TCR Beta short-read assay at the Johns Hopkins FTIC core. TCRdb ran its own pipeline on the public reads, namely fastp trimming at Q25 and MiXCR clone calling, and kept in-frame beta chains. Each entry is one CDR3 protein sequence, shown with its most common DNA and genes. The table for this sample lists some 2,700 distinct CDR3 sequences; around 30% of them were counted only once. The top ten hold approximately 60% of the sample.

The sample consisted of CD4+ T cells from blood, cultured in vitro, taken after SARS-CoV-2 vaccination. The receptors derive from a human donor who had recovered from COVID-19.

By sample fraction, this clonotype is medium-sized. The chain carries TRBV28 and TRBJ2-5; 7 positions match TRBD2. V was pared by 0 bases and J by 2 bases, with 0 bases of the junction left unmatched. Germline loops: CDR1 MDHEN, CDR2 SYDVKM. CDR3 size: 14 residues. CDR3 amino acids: CASSLWREQETQYF. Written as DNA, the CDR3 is TGTGCCAGCAGTTTATGGCGGGAGCAAGAGACCCAGTACTTC.

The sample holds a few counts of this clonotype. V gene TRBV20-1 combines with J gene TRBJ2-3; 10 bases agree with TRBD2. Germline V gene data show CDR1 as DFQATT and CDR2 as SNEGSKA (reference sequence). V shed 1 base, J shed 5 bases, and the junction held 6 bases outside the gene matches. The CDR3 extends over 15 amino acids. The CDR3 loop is CSARGQRGGEDTQYF. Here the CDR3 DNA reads TGCAGTGCTAGAGGGCAGCGGGGGGGGGAAGATACGCAGTATTTT.

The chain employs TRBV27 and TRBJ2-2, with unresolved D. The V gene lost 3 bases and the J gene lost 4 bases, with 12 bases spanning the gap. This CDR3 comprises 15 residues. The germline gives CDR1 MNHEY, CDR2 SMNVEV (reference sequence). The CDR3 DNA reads TGTGCCAGCAGTTTTTGGATATTGGGCACCGGGGAGCTGTTTTTT. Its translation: CASSFWILGTGELFF.

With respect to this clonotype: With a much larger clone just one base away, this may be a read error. CDR3 nucleotide sequence: TGTGCCAGCAGCTGTCCCACAGGGGGCACTGGAAACACCATATATTTT. This encodes CASSCPTGGTGNTIYF. This sequence joins TRBV7-9 and TRBJ1-3; 9 positions match TRBD1. CDR1 SEHNR and CDR2 FQNEAQ come from the germline V gene (reference sequence). The CDR3 extends over 16 amino acids. The J segment lost 2 bases and the V segment lost 4 bases, leaving 6 bases of the junction unmatched. Combining the CDR3 with reference TRBV7-9 and TRBJ1-3 gives the whole variable domain DTGVSQNPRHKITKRGQNVTFRCDPISEHNRLYWYRQTLGQGPEFLTYFQNEAQLEKSRLLSDRFSAERPKGSFSTLEIQRTEQGDSAMYLCASSCPTGGTGNTIYFGEGSWLTVV.

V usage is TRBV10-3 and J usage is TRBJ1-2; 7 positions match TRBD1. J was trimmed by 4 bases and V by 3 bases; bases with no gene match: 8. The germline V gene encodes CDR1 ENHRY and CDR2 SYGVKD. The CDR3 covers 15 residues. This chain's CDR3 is CAISDGLGTAYGYTF. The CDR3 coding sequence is TGTGCCATCAGTGACGGATTAGGGACAGCCTATGGCTACACCTTC.

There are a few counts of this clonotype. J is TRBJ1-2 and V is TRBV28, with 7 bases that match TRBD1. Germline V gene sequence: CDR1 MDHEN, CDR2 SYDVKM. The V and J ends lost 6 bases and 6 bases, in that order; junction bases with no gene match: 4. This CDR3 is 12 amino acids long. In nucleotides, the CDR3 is TGTGCCAGCAGACAGGGGTTGCATGGCTACACCTTC. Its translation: CASRQGLHGYTF.

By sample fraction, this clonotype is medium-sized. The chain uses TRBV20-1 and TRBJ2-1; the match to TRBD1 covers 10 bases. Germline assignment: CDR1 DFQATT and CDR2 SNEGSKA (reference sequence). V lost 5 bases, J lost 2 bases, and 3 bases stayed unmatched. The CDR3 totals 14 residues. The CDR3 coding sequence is TGCAGTGCTCGACAGGGGGCTACCTACAATGAGCAGTTCTTC. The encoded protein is CSARQGATYNEQFF.

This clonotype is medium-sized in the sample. The CDR3 is CAISDASAGAGYGYTF. CDR3 DNA sequence: TGTGCCATCAGTGATGCATCGGCAGGGGCGGGCTATGGCTACACCTTC. The V gene is TRBV10-3, the J gene TRBJ1-2; weak D call: TRBD1 (6 bases). Trimming took off 3 bases at V and 4 bases at J, with 18 bases between the two ends. There are 16 residues in the CDR3. Germline loops: CDR1 ENHRY, CDR2 SYGVKD.

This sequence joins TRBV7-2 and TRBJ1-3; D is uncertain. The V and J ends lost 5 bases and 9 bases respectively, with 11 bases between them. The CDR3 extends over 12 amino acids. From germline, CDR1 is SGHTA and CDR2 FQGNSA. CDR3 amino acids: CASSPPDLTIYF. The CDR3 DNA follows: TGTGCCAGCAGCCCCCCAGACCTCACCATATATTTT.

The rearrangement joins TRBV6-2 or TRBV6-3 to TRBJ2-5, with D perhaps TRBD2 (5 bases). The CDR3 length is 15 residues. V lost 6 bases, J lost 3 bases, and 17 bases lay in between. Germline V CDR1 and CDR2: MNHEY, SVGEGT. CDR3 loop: CASSRITGIKETQYF. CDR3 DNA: TGTGCCAGCAGCCGAATAACCGGGATCAAAGAGACCCAGTACTTC.

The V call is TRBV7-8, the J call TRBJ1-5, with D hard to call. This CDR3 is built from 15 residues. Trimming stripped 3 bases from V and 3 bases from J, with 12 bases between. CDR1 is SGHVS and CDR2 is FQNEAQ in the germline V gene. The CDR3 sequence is CASSFKWGNNQPQHF. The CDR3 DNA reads TGTGCCAGCAGCTTTAAATGGGGTAACAATCAGCCCCAGCATTTT.

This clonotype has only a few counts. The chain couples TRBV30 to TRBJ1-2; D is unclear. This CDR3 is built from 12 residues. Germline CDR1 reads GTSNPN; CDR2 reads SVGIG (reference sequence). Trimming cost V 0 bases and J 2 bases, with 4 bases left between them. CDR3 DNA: TGTGCCTGGAGTGTGTCCAACTATGGCTACACCTTC. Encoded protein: CAWSVSNYGYTF.

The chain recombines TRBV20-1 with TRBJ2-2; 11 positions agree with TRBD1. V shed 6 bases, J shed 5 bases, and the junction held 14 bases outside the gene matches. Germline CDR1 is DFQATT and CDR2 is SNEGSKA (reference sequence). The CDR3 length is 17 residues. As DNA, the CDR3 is TGCAGTGCAACTAGGCCCGCCGGGACAGGGGGTACCGGGGAGCTGTTTTTT. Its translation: CSATRPAGTGGTGELFF.

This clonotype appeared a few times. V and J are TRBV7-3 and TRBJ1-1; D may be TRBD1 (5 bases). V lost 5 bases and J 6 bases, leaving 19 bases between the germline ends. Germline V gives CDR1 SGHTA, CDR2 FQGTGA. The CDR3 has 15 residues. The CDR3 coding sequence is TGTGCCAGCAGCCTCGACAGAACCGAAGGTGCTGAAGCTTTCTTT. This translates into CASSLDRTEGAEAFF.

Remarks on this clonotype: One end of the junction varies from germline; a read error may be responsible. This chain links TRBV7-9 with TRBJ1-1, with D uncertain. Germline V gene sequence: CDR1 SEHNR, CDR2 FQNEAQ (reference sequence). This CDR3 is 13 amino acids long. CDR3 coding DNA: TGTGCCAGCAACTTAAGGGAGAACACTGAAGCTTTCTTT. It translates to CASNLRENTEAFF.

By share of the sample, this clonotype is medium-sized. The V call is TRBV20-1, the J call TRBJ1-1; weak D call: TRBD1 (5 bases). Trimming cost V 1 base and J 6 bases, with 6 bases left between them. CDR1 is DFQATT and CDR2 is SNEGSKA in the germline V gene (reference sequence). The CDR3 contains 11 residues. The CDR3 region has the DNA TGCAGTGCTAGAGGGGGCCCTGAAGCTTTCTTT. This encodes CSARGGPEAFF.

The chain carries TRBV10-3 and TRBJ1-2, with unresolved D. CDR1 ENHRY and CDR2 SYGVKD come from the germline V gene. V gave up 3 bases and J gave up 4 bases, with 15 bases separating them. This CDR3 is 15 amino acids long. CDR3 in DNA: TGTGCCATCAGTGAACATGAACCGACTATCTATGGCTACACCTTC. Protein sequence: CAISEHEPTIYGYTF.

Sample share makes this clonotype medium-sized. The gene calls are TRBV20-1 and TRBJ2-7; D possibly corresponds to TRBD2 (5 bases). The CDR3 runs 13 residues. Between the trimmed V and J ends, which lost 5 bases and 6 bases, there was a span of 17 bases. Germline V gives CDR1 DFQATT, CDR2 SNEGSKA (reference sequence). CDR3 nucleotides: TGCAGTGCTCAAAGCAGGACTGAGGGCGAGCAGTACTTC. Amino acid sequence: CSAQSRTEGEQYF.

CDR3 bases: TGTGCCAGCAGCAAAAAGATGGTATGGCAGGGAAGCACTGAAGCTTTCTTT. It encodes CASSKKMVWQGSTEAFF. The chain employs TRBV21-1 and TRBJ1-1; the table's D call TRBD1 went unverified against the DNA. TRBV21-1 corresponds to a pseudogene. This CDR3 is 17 amino acids long.

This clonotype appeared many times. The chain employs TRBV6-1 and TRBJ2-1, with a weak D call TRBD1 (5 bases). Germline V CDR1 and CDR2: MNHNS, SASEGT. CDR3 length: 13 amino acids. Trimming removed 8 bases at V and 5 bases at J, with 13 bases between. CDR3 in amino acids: CASLSQGHNEQFF. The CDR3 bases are TGTGCCAGCCTGTCCCAGGGCCACAATGAGCAGTTCTTC.

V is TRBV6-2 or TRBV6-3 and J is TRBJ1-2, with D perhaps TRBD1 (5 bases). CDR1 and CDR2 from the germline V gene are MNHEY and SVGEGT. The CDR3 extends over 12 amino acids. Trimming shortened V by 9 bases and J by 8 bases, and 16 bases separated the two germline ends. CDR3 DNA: TGTGCCAGTAATTCAGGGATAAAAGGCTACACCTTC. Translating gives CASNSGIKGYTF.

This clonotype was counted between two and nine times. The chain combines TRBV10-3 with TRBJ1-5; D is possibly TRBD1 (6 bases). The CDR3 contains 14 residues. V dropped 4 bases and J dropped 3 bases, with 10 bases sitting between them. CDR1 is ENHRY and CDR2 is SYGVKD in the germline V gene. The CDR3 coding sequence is TGTGCCATCAGTGTAGGGGGACCCAATCAGCCCCAGCATTTT. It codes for CAISVGGPNQPQHF.

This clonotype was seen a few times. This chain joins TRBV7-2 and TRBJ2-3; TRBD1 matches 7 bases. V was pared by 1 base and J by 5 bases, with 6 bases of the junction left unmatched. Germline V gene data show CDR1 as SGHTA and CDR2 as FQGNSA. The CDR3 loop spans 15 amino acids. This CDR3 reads CASSLGQGRGDTQYF. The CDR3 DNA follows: TGTGCCAGCAGCTTAGGACAGGGAAGGGGAGATACGCAGTATTTT.

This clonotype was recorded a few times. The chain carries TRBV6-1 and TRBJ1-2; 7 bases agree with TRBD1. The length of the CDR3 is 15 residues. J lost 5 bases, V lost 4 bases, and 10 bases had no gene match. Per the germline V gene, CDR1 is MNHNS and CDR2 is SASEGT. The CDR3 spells CASSGQGRVKYGYTF. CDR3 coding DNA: TGTGCCAGCAGTGGACAGGGAAGAGTCAAATATGGCTACACCTTC.

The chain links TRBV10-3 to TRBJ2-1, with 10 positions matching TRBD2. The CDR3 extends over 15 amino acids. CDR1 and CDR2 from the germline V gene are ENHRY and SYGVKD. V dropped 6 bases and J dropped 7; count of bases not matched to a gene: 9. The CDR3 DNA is TGTGCCATCAGCTCTAGCGGGGGCCTTGAGAATGAGCAGTTCTTC. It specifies CAISSSGGLENEQFF.

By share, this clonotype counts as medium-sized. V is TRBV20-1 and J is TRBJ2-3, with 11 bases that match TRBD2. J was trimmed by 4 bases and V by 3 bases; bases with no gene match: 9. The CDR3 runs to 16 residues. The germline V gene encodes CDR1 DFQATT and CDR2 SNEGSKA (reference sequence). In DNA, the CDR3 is TGCAGTGCTAGGGGGATAGCGGGGGGGCCGCCAGATACGCAGTATTTT. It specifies CSARGIAGGPPDTQYF.

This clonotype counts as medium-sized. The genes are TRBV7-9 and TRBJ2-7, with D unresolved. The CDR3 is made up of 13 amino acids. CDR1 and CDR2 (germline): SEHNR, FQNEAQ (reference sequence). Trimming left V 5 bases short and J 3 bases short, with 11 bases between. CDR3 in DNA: TGTGCCAGCAGCCGAACGGGTGTCTACGAGCAGTACTTC. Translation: CASSRTGVYEQYF.

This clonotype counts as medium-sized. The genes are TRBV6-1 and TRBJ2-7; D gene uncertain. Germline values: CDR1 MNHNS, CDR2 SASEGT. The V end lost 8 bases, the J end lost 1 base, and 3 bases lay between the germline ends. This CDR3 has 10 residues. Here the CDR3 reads CASGSYEQYF. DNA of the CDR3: TGTGCCAGCGGATCCTACGAGCAGTACTTC.

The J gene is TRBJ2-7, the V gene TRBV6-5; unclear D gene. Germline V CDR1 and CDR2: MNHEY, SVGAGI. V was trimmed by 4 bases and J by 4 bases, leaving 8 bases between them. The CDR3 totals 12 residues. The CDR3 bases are TGTGCCAGCAGTTCGTCGAGGTACGAGCAGTACTTC. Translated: CASSSSRYEQYF.

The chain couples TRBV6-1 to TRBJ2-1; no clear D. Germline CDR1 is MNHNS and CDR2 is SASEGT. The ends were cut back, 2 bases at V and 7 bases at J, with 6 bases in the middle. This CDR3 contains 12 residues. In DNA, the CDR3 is TGTGCCAGCAGTGAATGGGTAAATGAGCAGTTCTTC. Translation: CASSEWVNEQFF.

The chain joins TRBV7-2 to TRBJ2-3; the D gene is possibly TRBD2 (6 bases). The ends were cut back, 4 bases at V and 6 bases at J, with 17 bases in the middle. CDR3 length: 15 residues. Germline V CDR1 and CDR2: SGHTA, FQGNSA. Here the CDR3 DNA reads TGTGCCAGCAGCTCCCCAGGAAGCGGGCTGGATACGCAGTATTTT. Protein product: CASSSPGSGLDTQYF.